These 21 T cell receptor beta chains came from one sample sequenced in a study of identical twins. TCRdb reprocessed the 5' RACE reads with MiXCR, giving one entry per CDR3 protein. The top ten hold under 15% of the sample, which has about 720,000 distinct CDR3 sequences, roughly 20% seen once. These sequences were also reported in another study, on T cells expressing NK-cell markers.

Specimen: PBMCs. All receptors come from a woman under 30 in good health.

Many counts were recorded for this clonotype. This chain connects TRBV7-2 to TRBJ1-2; D uncertain. CDR1 SGHTA and CDR2 FQGNSA come from the germline V gene. Trimming took off 1 base at V and 5 bases at J, with 11 bases between the two ends. The CDR3 length is 14 residues. CDR3 sequence: CASSLDRNDYGYTF. As DNA, the CDR3 is TGTGCCAGCAGCTTAGACCGAAACGATTATGGCTACACCTTC.

This clonotype was found many times. This chain connects TRBV7-2 to TRBJ2-2; D is unclear. Germline V lookup: CDR1 SGHTA, CDR2 FQGNSA. Between the trimmed V and J ends, which lost 0 bases and 4 bases, there was a span of 3 bases. The CDR3 contains 13 residues. The CDR3 reads CASSLASTGELFF. The CDR3 DNA reads as TGTGCCAGCAGCTTAGCCAGCACCGGGGAGCTGTTTTTT.

The CDR3 loop reads CASSTLAGRQFF. The DNA of the CDR3 is TGTGCCAGCAGTACCTTAGCGGGAAGGCAGTTCTTC. The gene calls are TRBV12-3 or TRBV12-4 and TRBJ2-1, with TRBD2 matching over 8 bases. With 5 bases clipped from V and 12 bases from J, the junction kept 6 bases outside the gene matches. The CDR3 is 12 amino acids.

CDR3 nucleotide sequence: TGTGCCAGCAGCTCGTTGACGGGCCCGGCTTACGAGCAGTACTTC. As protein: CASSSLTGPAYEQYF. This chain links TRBV7-2 with TRBJ2-7; no clear D. This CDR3 comprises 15 residues. The V end was cut by 4 bases, the J end by 4 bases, with 17 bases between. CDR1 and CDR2 from the germline V gene are SGHTA and FQGNSA.

V and J are TRBV6-5 and TRBJ2-5, with 8 bases identical to TRBD2. The CDR3 is 15 amino acids. The V gene's germline CDR1 is MNHEY and CDR2 SVGAGI. After removal of 2 bases from V and 13 bases from J, the junction contained 15 bases not matched to a gene. In DNA, the CDR3 is TGTGCCAGCAGTTACGGGAGAGCGGGAGACGGCCGTGCGTACTTC. Amino acid sequence: CASSYGRAGDGRAYF.

The genes are TRBV5-6 and TRBJ1-5; 8 bases align to TRBD1. CDR1 SGHDT and CDR2 YYEEEE come from the germline V gene. The CDR3 spans 15 residues. The trim removed 0 bases at V and 6 bases at J, leaving 5 bases unmatched. CDR3 DNA sequence: TGTGCCAGCAGCTTGGGGCAGGGGGCTGGTCAGCCCCAGCATTTT. Amino acids: CASSLGQGAGQPQHF.

The chain links TRBV27 to TRBJ2-2; D is uncertain. CDR1 and CDR2 from the germline V gene are MNHEY and SMNVEV (reference sequence). The CDR3 covers 15 residues. Trimming shortened V by 3 bases and J by 3 bases, and 11 bases separated the two germline ends. The DNA of the CDR3 is TGTGCCAGCAGTTTGGTCGGCCCTGACACCGGGGAGCTGTTTTTT. The encoded protein is CASSLVGPDTGELFF.

The table lists this clonotype with a few counts. The chain carries TRBV7-9 and TRBJ1-1; tentatively, D is TRBD1 (5 bases). There are 12 residues in the CDR3. Germline CDR1 SEHNR, CDR2 FQNEAQ (reference sequence). Trimming took 5 bases from V and 7 from J, leaving 11 bases between them. This CDR3 is CASSLGTDEAFF. In nucleotides, the CDR3 is TGTGCCAGCAGCCTTGGGACGGATGAAGCTTTCTTT.

This clonotype was picked up a small number of times. The CDR3 sequence is CASSSGQYTEAFF. The DNA of the CDR3 is TGTGCCAGCAGCTCGGGACAGTACACTGAAGCTTTCTTT. The chain has TRBV7-2 and TRBJ1-1; TRBD1 matches at 7 bases. The CDR3 is made up of 13 amino acids. V shed 4 bases, J shed 3 bases, and the junction held 2 bases outside the gene matches. Germline V lookup: CDR1 SGHTA, CDR2 FQGNSA.

This clonotype came up a few times. The rearrangement joins TRBV19 to TRBJ2-7; 9 nucleotides line up with TRBD1. The CDR3 is 12 amino acids. J was trimmed by 5 bases and V by 6 bases; bases with no gene match: 2. Germline lookup yields CDR1 LNHDA and CDR2 SQIVND (reference sequence). The CDR3: CASSWTGDEQYF. In DNA form, the CDR3 reads TGTGCCAGTAGCTGGACAGGGGACGAGCAGTACTTC.

V is TRBV6-2 or TRBV6-3 and J is TRBJ2-1, with TRBD2 matching 13 bases. This CDR3 is built from 14 residues. CDR1 and CDR2 from the germline V gene are MNHEY and SVGEGT. V trimming: 7 bases; J trimming: 9 bases; junction bases outside the gene matches: 6. CDR3 bases: TGTGCCAGCACCCTACTAGCGGGAGGGAGTGAGCAGTTCTTC. This encodes CASTLLAGGSEQFF.

This clonotype came up a few times. The chain links TRBV7-2 to TRBJ1-3; weak D call: TRBD1 (6 bases). The CDR3 is 15 amino acids. V was shortened by 5 bases and J by 0 bases, with 11 bases between the two germline ends. CDR1 SGHTA and CDR2 FQGNSA come from the germline V gene. The CDR3 DNA sequence: TGTGCCAGCAGCATAACAGGGAACTCTGGAAACACCATATATTTT. Protein: CASSITGNSGNTIYF.

The table lists this clonotype with a few counts. The V call is TRBV24-1, the J call TRBJ2-3, with 8 bases aligning to TRBD1. Losses at the gene ends were 2 bases for V and 1 base for J; bases not matched to a gene: 1. The CDR3 consists of 15 residues. Germline CDR1 KGHDR, CDR2 SFDVKD. The CDR3, as DNA: TGTGCCACCAGTGATTCGGGACAGGGCACAGATACGCAGTATTTT. Its translation is CATSDSGQGTDTQYF.

This clonotype has only a few counts. The chain is built from TRBV11-2 and TRBJ1-1; no definite D call. The V gene's germline CDR1 is SGHAT and CDR2 FQNNGV. V lost 2 bases to trimming and J lost 9 bases, with 10 bases between them. The CDR3 loop spans 12 amino acids. The CDR3 nucleotides are TGTGCCAGCAGCTTATACCCCCCTAAAGCTTTCTTT. It encodes CASSLYPPKAFF.

The chain is built from TRBV10-3 and TRBJ2-3; maybe TRBD2 (5 bases). The ends were cut back, 7 bases at V and 0 bases at J, with 14 bases in the middle. The CDR3 contains 15 residues. Per the germline V gene, CDR1 is ENHRY and CDR2 is SYGVKD. CDR3 nucleotides: TGTGCCATCACTCAAAACGCGGGTAGCACAGATACGCAGTATTTT. Translation gives CAITQNAGSTDTQYF.

The chain combines TRBV29-1 with TRBJ2-2; the match to TRBD2 covers 8 bases. This CDR3 is 12 amino acids long. V shed 7 bases and J 7 bases; nucleotides not matched to a gene: 5. CDR1 is SQVTM and CDR2 is ANQGSEA in the germline V gene. The CDR3 region is CSAGLAGGELFF. The DNA for the CDR3 is TGCAGCGCCGGACTAGCTGGCGGGGAGCTGTTTTTT.

This clonotype showed up just a few times. The chain carries TRBV25-1 and TRBJ2-1; D not resolved. The germline gives CDR1 MGHDK, CDR2 SYGVNS. V lost 4 bases to trimming and J lost 6 bases, with 13 bases between them. The CDR3 length is 14 residues. The CDR3 region has the DNA TGTGCCAGCAGTGTCCCGACTCGAATCAATGAGCAGTTCTTC. It specifies CASSVPTRINEQFF.

The chain recombines TRBV27 with TRBJ2-1; weak D call: TRBD2 (6 bases). With 3 bases removed from V and 5 bases from J, the gap between germline ends came to 8 bases. The CDR3 spans 13 residues. Germline values: CDR1 MNHEY, CDR2 SMNVEV (reference sequence). This CDR3 is CASSFVADNEQFF. CDR3 coding DNA: TGTGCCAGCAGTTTTGTAGCGGACAATGAGCAGTTCTTC.

This clonotype was seen only once. V gene TRBV3-1 combines with J gene TRBJ1-6; no clear D gene. Germline CDR1 and CDR2: LGHDT and YNNKEL (reference sequence). V gave up 5 bases and J gave up 6 bases, with 11 bases separating them. This CDR3 is 14 amino acids long. The CDR3 sequence: CASSYRPSNSPLHF. CDR3 in DNA: TGTGCCAGCAGCTATCGACCCAGTAATTCACCCCTCCACTTT. The full variable domain, in which reference TRBV3-1 and TRBJ1-6 provide the parts outside the CDR3, is DTAVSQTPKYLVTQMGNDKSIKCEQNLGHDTMYWYKQDSKKFLKIMFSYNNKELIINETVPNRFSPKSPDKAHLNLHINSLELGDSAVYFCASSYRPSNSPLHFGNGTRLTVT.

This chain connects TRBV25-1 to TRBJ2-2, with unresolved D. The CDR3 contains 13 residues. In germline, CDR1 is MGHDK, CDR2 SYGVNS. The V end was cut by 7 bases, the J end by 3 bases, with 9 bases between. The CDR3 region is CASNSLYTGELFF. CDR3 DNA: TGTGCCAGCAACTCTCTTTACACCGGGGAGCTGTTTTTT.

V gene TRBV10-3 combines with J gene TRBJ1-1; no firm D call. Per germline, CDR1 ENHRY and CDR2 SYGVKD. V lost 5 bases and J lost 11, with 21 bases in between. There are 14 residues in the CDR3. The CDR3 reads CAISQETSTSGAFF. The CDR3 DNA sequence: TGTGCCATCAGTCAGGAGACCTCTACCAGTGGGGCTTTCTTT.